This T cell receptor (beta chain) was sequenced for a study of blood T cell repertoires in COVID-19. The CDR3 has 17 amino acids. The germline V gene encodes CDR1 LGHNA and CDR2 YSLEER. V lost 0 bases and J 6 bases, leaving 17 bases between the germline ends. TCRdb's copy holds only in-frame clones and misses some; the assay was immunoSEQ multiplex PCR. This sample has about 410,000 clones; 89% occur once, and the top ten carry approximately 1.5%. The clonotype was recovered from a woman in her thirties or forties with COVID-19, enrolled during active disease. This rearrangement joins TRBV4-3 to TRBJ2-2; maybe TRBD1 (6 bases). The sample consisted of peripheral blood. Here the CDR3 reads CASSQEGTGFLAGELFF. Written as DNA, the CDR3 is TGCGCCAGCAGCCAAGAGGGTACAGGGTTTCTGGCCGGGGAGCTGTTTTTT.